These 25 T cell receptor beta chains originate from one sample sequenced in a study of vaccination effects on CD4 cells after COVID-19. Having been cultured for about ten days, the cells underwent CD4+ T cell isolation. TCRdb's copy holds only in-frame clones and misses some; the assay was immunoSEQ multiplex PCR. The sample has some 23,000 clones, approximately 73% seen once. For these receptors, no antigen is known. Sequences were derived from CD4+ T cells from PBMCs cultured without peptide, sampled before COVID-19 vaccination. Receptors originate from a human donor who received a COVID-19 vaccine.

The chain carries TRBV18 and TRBJ2-1, with a tentative D call TRBD2 (7 bases). V was pared by 3 bases and J by 0 bases, with 15 bases between. The germline gives CDR1 KGHSH, CDR2 LQKENI. The CDR3 sequence is 17 residues long. In DNA, the CDR3 is TGTGCCAGCTCACCGCGAGGGGGGGCGAGCTCCTACAATGAGCAGTTCTTC. This codes for CASSPRGGASSYNEQFF.

The chain uses TRBV11-3 and TRBJ2-5, with D possibly matching TRBD2 (5 bases). The germline V gene has CDR1 SGHNT and CDR2 YENEEA. The CDR3 sequence is 15 residues long. Trimming left V 5 bases short and J 2 bases short, with 15 bases between. The chain's CDR3 is CASSLYGLAQETQYF. As DNA, the CDR3 is TGTGCCAGCAGCCTCTACGGGCTAGCACAAGAGACCCAGTACTTC.

The chain links TRBV9 to TRBJ2-5; D is perhaps TRBD2 (5 bases). Germline V gives CDR1 SGDLS, CDR2 YYNGEE. This CDR3 has 14 residues. Trimming cost V 0 bases and J 1 base, with 7 bases left between them. CDR3 DNA sequence: TGTGCCAGCAGCGTAGCGGGGTTCCAAGAGACCCAGTACTTC. It is translated as CASSVAGFQETQYF.

This clone was seen a few times. This sequence joins TRBV2 and TRBJ1-5; D gene uncertain. This CDR3 comprises 14 residues. V lost 5 bases, J lost 7 bases, and 15 bases lay in between. Germline V lookup: CDR1 SNHLY, CDR2 FYNNEI. In DNA, the CDR3 is TGTGCCAGCAGTCAATATTTCGGGAGGCAGCCCCAGCATTTT. Encoded protein: CASSQYFGRQPQHF.

This clone was observed a handful of times. The chain couples TRBV2 to TRBJ2-7; TRBD2 is a possible D gene (6 bases). Germline assignment: CDR1 SNHLY and CDR2 FYNNEI. The CDR3 contains 13 residues. Trimming removed 2 bases from V and 6 bases from J, with 11 bases in between. The CDR3 reads CASSELAWGEQYF. CDR3 nucleotide sequence: TGTGCCAGCAGTGAACTAGCGTGGGGCGAGCAGTACTTC.

This chain connects TRBV5-5 to TRBJ2-4; TRBD2 is a possible D gene (7 bases). Germline CDR1 is SGHKS and CDR2 is YYEKEE (reference sequence). V gave up 1 base and J gave up 1 base, with 15 bases separating them. The CDR3 sequence is 17 residues long. The CDR3 region has the DNA TGTGCCAGCAGCTTGCCCGGGGGGCCCGGTGCCAAAAACATTCAGTACTTC. This encodes CASSLPGGPGAKNIQYF. Full variable domain (outside the CDR3, taken from reference TRBV5-5 and TRBJ2-4): DAGVTQSPTHLIKTRGQQVTLRCSPISGHKSVSWYQQVLGQGPQFIFQYYEKEERGRGNFPDRFSARQFPNYSSELNVNALLLGDSALYLCASSLPGGPGAKNIQYFGAGTRLSVL.

The V call is TRBV12-3 or TRBV12-4, the J call TRBJ1-3; D remains unclear. The CDR3 runs 13 residues. V was cut by 4 bases and J by 0 bases, with 4 bases left in between. The CDR3, as DNA: TGTGCCAGCAGTTCGTACTCTGGAAACACCATATATTTT. Translated, it gives CASSSYSGNTIYF.

The chain links TRBV6-1 to TRBJ1-6; 10 bases match TRBD1. V dropped 2 bases and J dropped 6; count of bases not matched to a gene: 4. CDR3 size: 16 residues. The germline CDR1 and CDR2 sequences are MNHNS and SASEGT. The DNA for the CDR3 is TGTGCCAGCAGTGAACAGGGACAGGGGACTAATTCACCCCTCCACTTT. Protein: CASSEQGQGTNSPLHF.

This rearrangement joins TRBV12-3 or TRBV12-4 to TRBJ1-4; tentative D call: TRBD1 (6 bases). The V end was cut by 5 bases, the J end by 5 bases, with 9 bases between. The CDR3 extends over 13 amino acids. The CDR3 coding sequence is TGTGCCAGCAGTAGGGGGAGGAATGAAAAACTGTTTTTT. It is translated as CASSRGRNEKLFF.

This clone was seen a single time. The chain is built from TRBV6-1 and TRBJ2-5, with D possibly TRBD1 on 7 matching bases. V lost 3 bases, J lost 5 bases, and 10 bases lay in between. Germline CDR1 and CDR2: MNHNS and SASEGT. The CDR3 is 13 amino acids. The CDR3, as DNA: TGTGCCAGCAGTGAGACAGGGAGGGAGACCCAGTACTTC. Protein product: CASSETGRETQYF.

V is TRBV7-3 and J is TRBJ2-1; D may be TRBD1 or TRBD2 (6 bases each). The germline V gene encodes CDR1 SGHTA and CDR2 FQGTGA. V lost 2 bases and J lost 2, with 10 bases in between. The CDR3 sequence is 15 residues long. CDR3 in DNA: TGTGCCAGCAGCTTAGAGGGGGGCGCCTACAATGAGCAGTTCTTC. It specifies CASSLEGGAYNEQFF.

The rearrangement joins TRBV5-6 to TRBJ1-4, with 8 positions matching TRBD1. The CDR3 is made up of 19 amino acids. With V trimmed by 4 bases and J by 3 bases, 17 bases remained unmatched. The V gene's germline CDR1 is SGHDT and CDR2 YYEEEE. CDR3 nucleotide sequence: TGTGCCAGCAGCCCCGCCAGAGGACAGGGAAGTCAAGCTAATGAAAAACTGTTTTTT. Protein product: CASSPARGQGSQANEKLFF.

V is TRBV19 and J is TRBJ1-2; D is possibly TRBD1 (6 bases). CDR3 size: 13 residues. Trimming left V 4 bases short and J 5 bases short, with 11 bases between. The germline CDR1 and CDR2 sequences are LNHDA and SQIVND (reference sequence). The CDR3 loop is CASSRGQVYGYTF. CDR3 nucleotide sequence: TGTGCCAGTAGTAGGGGACAAGTGTATGGCTACACCTTC.

This chain joins TRBV5-1 and TRBJ2-1; 7 bases agree with TRBD1. Germline V lookup: CDR1 SGHRS, CDR2 YFSETQ. The V segment lost 0 bases and the J segment 5 bases; nucleotides outside the gene matches: 5. The CDR3 has 15 residues. The CDR3 sequence: CASSLAVTGNNEQFF. The CDR3 DNA reads as TGCGCCAGCAGCTTGGCAGTGACAGGGAACAATGAGCAGTTCTTC.

In its sample, this clone was seen once. The rearrangement links TRBV5-1 to TRBJ2-5; the D gene is possibly TRBD1 (6 bases). Per the germline V gene, CDR1 is SGHRS and CDR2 is YFSETQ. The CDR3 length is 13 residues. Trimming took off 2 bases at V and 4 bases at J, with 9 bases between the two ends. CDR3 sequence: CASSFLDRETQYF. CDR3 DNA: TGCGCCAGCAGCTTTTTGGACAGAGAGACCCAGTACTTC.

This clone has a single count. The chain couples TRBV5-1 to TRBJ1-1; tentative D call: TRBD1 (5 bases). CDR1 is SGHRS and CDR2 is YFSETQ in the germline V gene. V lost 5 bases and J lost 0, with 11 bases in between. CDR3 length: 14 amino acids. In DNA form, the CDR3 reads TGCGCCAGCAGTTCGGGGGAGGTGAACACTGAAGCTTTCTTT. It specifies CASSSGEVNTEAFF.

CDR3 protein: CASSPGMTGNTEAFF. The CDR3, as DNA: TGTGCCAGCTCACCAGGAATGACGGGGAACACTGAAGCTTTCTTT. The chain combines TRBV18 with TRBJ1-1; D is ambiguous. The germline CDR1 and CDR2 sequences are KGHSH and LQKENI. This CDR3 contains 15 residues. V lost 2 bases and J lost 1, with 11 bases in between.

This chain connects TRBV10-3 to TRBJ2-3, with D hard to call. CDR3 length: 15 residues. Germline CDR1 and CDR2: ENHRY and SYGVKD. Trimming removed 3 bases at V and 5 bases at J, with 15 bases between. This CDR3 reads CAISENKGRGDTQYF. CDR3 nucleotide sequence: TGTGCCATCAGTGAAAATAAAGGCAGAGGAGATACGCAGTATTTT.

The CDR3 coding sequence is TGTGCCAGCAGTTTAAAACTAGCGGGAACCTACGAGCAGTACTTC. It is translated as CASSLKLAGTYEQYF. This chain connects TRBV27 to TRBJ2-7; 10 bases are shared with TRBD2. The germline gives CDR1 MNHEY, CDR2 SMNVEV (reference sequence). Trimming cost V 2 bases and J 2 bases; bases outside gene matches: 3. The CDR3 runs to 15 residues.

The gene calls are TRBV9 and TRBJ2-7; maybe TRBD2 (6 bases). Trimming cost V 0 bases and J 2 bases, with 12 bases left between them. The germline gives CDR1 SGDLS, CDR2 YYNGEE. The CDR3 length is 15 residues. The CDR3 region is CASSVGMRGPYEQYF. The CDR3 DNA reads TGTGCCAGCAGCGTAGGAATGCGGGGCCCCTACGAGCAGTACTTC.

By sample fraction, this clone is medium-sized (0.01 to 0.1%). The chain recombines TRBV25-1 with TRBJ1-2, with 10 bases lining up with TRBD1. After removal of 4 bases from V and 4 bases from J, the junction contained 3 bases not matched to a gene. This CDR3 has 14 amino acids. Per the germline V gene, CDR1 is MGHDK and CDR2 is SYGVNS. This chain's CDR3 is CASSGGTGVYGYTF. CDR3 coding DNA: TGTGCCAGCAGTGGAGGGACAGGGGTCTATGGCTACACCTTC.

This chain connects TRBV19 to TRBJ1-5; a possible D gene is TRBD1 (6 bases). Trimming left V 3 bases short and J 4 bases short, with 16 bases between. CDR3 length equals 16 residues. From germline, CDR1 is LNHDA and CDR2 SQIVND (reference sequence). CDR3 in amino acids: CASSIHPRQVNQPQHF. CDR3 sequence (DNA): TGTGCCAGTAGTATCCATCCGAGACAGGTAAATCAGCCCCAGCATTTT.

The gene calls are TRBV5-1 and TRBJ1-1, with 7 bases identical to TRBD1. Trimming cost V 1 base and J 4 bases; bases outside gene matches: 7. This CDR3 has 15 residues. CDR1 and CDR2 from the germline V gene are SGHRS and YFSETQ. Here the CDR3 DNA reads TGCGCCAGCAGCTTGCAGGGGGTGGGTCGCACTGAAGCTTTCTTT. It is translated as CASSLQGVGRTEAFF. Full variable domain (rest looked up from reference TRBV5-1 and TRBJ1-1): KAGVTQTPRYLIKTRGQQVTLSCSPISGHRSVSWYQQTPGQGLQFLFEYFSETQRNKGNFPGRFSGRQFSNSRSEMNVSTLELGDSALYLCASSLQGVGRTEAFFGQGTRLTVV.

CDR3 residues: CASSPWGREQYF. Written as DNA, the CDR3 is TGTGCCAGCAGCCCCTGGGGTCGCGAGCAGTACTTC. The rearrangement uses TRBV7-2 and TRBJ2-7; D remains ambiguous. Germline V gives CDR1 SGHTA, CDR2 FQGNSA. Trimming stripped 5 bases from V and 6 bases from J, with 11 bases between. This CDR3 has 12 amino acids.

In this sample, this clone turned up a few times. V usage is TRBV9 and J usage is TRBJ1-4, with a tentative D call TRBD1 (6 bases). V shed 0 bases and J shed 4 bases, with 7 bases lying between them. The CDR3 covers 14 residues. Germline V gene data show CDR1 as SGDLS and CDR2 as YYNGEE. CDR3 residues: CASSVGTVNEKLFF. The CDR3 bases are TGTGCCAGCAGCGTAGGGACAGTTAATGAAAAACTGTTTTTT.